This section outlines one T cell receptor (beta chain) sequence together with its context. Its antigen is as yet unknown. This specimen belongs to a study of beta chain features in type 1 diabetes. About the research overall: Healthy donors and patients showed comparable age, gender and cell yields.

Germline V gene sequence: CDR1 MDHEN, CDR2 SYDVKM. V dropped 5 bases and J dropped 2 bases, with 19 bases sitting between them. The CDR3 runs 17 residues. A sort by CD45RO/CCR7/CD25/CD127/CD95/CD27 yielded CD4+ naive, central memory, regulatory and stem cell-like memory cells. Every sorted population was more than 95% pure. General observations from the study: A pattern of fewer insertions and more deletions at VDJ junctions was seen in type 1 diabetes patients. Researchers report that Type 1 diabetes patients had moderately but significantly shorter TCRB CDR3s across all four CD4+ subsets.

Every bit of the isolated RNA underwent reverse transcription, so sequencing read expressed TCRB transcripts. Method: immunoSEQ multiplex PCR; TCRdb's copy keeps in-frame clones and lacks some. The table has about 360,000 clones, 10% to 15% seen once. The TCR was taken from a woman younger than 35 with type 1 diabetes. The rearrangement uses TRBV28 and TRBJ1-5; no definite D call. Sequencing used naive CD4+ T cells from blood. This CDR3 reads CASSGPGWAIGNQPQHF. The CDR3 DNA reads TGTGCCAGCAGTGGACCGGGGTGGGCCATTGGCAATCAGCCCCAGCATTTT.